The clone carrying this T cell receptor beta chain was recorded a few times. The antigen remains undetermined. TCRdb fed the 5' RACE reads into MiXCR, producing one record per CDR3 protein. Seen here are about 340,000 distinct CDR3 sequences, 8.7% observed once, and the top ten hold over 15%. Germline values: CDR1 SGDLS, CDR2 YYNGEE. The V gene end was trimmed by 3 bases and the J gene end by 7 bases; junction bases not matched to a gene: 10. This CDR3 region has 17 residues. The data were taken from a study of T cells after yellow fever vaccination. Points from the study as a whole: Peaking on day 5 versus 15, the secondary response was faster but weaker.

The clonotype was recovered from a man between 18 and 29 years old who received the YFV17D yellow fever vaccine. J is TRBJ2-1 and V is TRBV9; the match to TRBD2 covers 13 bases. The input for sequencing was PBMCs, taken on the day of the first yellow fever vaccination. The CDR3 nucleotides are TGTGCCAGCAGCGGCAAACTAGCGGGGGGGCCCAGGAATGAGCAGTTCTTC. Amino acid sequence: CASSGKLAGGPRNEQFF. Full variable domain (rest looked up from reference TRBV9 and TRBJ2-1): DSGVTQTPKHLITATGQRVTLRCSPRSGDLSVYWYQQSLDQGLQFLIQYYNGEERAKGNILERFSAQQFPDLHSELNLSSLELGDSALYFCASSGKLAGGPRNEQFFGPGTRLTVL.